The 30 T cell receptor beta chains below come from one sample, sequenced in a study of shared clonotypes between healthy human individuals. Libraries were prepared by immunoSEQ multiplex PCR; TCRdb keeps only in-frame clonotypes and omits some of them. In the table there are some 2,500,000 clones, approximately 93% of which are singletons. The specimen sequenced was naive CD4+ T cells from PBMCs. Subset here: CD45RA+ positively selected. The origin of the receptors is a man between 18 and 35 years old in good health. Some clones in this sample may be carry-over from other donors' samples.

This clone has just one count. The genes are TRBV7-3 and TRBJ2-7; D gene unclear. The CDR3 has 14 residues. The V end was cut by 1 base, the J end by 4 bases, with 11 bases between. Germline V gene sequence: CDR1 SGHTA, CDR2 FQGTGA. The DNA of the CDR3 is TGTGCCAGCAGCTTAAGGCAGAGCCCTTACGAGCAGTACTTC. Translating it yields CASSLRQSPYEQYF. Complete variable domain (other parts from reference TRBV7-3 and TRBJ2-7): GAGVSQTPSNKVTEKGKYVELRCDPISGHTALYWYRQSLGQGPEFLIYFQGTGAADDSGLPNDRFFAVRPEGSVSTLKIQRTERGDSAVYLCASSLRQSPYEQYFGPGTRLTVT.

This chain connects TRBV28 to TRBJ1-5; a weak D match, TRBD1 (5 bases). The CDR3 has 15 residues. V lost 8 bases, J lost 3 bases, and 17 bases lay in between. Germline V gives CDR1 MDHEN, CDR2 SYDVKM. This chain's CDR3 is CASGTHQGTNQPQHF. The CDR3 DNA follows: TGTGCCAGCGGGACTCACCAGGGAACCAATCAGCCCCAGCATTTT. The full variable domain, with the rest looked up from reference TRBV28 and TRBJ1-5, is DVKVTQSSRYLVKRTGEKVFLECVQDMDHENMFWYRQDPGLGLRLIYFSYDVKMKEKGDIPEGYSVSREKKERFSLILESASTNQTSMYLCASGTHQGTNQPQHFGDGTRLSIL.

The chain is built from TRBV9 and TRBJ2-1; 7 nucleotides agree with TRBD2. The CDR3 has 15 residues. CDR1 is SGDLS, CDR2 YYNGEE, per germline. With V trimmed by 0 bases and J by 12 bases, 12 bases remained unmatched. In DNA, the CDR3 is TGTGCCAGCAGCGTAGCTCCCTCAGCGGGGCTGTCGCAGTTCTTC. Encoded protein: CASSVAPSAGLSQFF.

The CDR3 loop reads CASSPDRDGYGYTF. The CDR3 coding sequence is TGTGCCAGCTCACCTGACAGGGACGGCTATGGCTACACCTTC. The rearrangement links TRBV18 to TRBJ1-2; 7 positions agree with TRBD1. V shed 3 bases, J shed 4 bases, and the junction held 5 bases outside the gene matches. Germline V gives CDR1 KGHSH, CDR2 LQKENI. CDR3 length: 14 residues. Variable domain in full (rest from reference TRBV18 and TRBJ1-2): NAGVMQNPRHLVRRRGQEARLRCSPMKGHSHVYWYRQLPEEGLKFMVYLQKENIIDESGMPKERFSAEFPKEGPSILRIQQVVRGDSAAYFCASSPDRDGYGYTFGSGTRLTVV.

The CDR3, as DNA: TGTGCCTGCGGTACGCGCTCTGGAAACACCATATATTTT. Protein product: CACGTRSGNTIYF. The chain has TRBV28 and TRBJ1-3; D gene unclear. In germline, CDR1 is MDHEN, CDR2 SYDVKM. Trimming took off 11 bases at V and 0 bases at J, with 11 bases between the two ends. The CDR3 sequence is 13 residues long.

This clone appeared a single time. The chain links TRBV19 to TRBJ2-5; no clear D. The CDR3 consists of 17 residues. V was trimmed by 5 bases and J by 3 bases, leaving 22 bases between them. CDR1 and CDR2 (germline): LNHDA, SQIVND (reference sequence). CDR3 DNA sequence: TGTGCCAGTAGTGGCCCCAGGTGGAGACGAACAGAAGAGACCCAGTACTTC. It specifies CASSGPRWRRTEETQYF.

The CDR3 DNA is TGTGCCAGCAGCGTAAAGGGTATCGGCGAGCAGTTCTTC. Translated, it gives CASSVKGIGEQFF. V usage is TRBV9 and J usage is TRBJ2-1; D gene uncertain. Trimming shortened V by 1 base and J by 10 bases, and 12 bases separated the two germline ends. Germline lookup yields CDR1 SGDLS and CDR2 YYNGEE. This CDR3 has 13 residues.

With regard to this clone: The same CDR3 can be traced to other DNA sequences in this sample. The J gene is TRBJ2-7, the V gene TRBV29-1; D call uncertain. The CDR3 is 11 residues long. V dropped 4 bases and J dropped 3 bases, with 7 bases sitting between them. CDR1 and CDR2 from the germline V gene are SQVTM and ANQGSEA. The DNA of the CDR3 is TGCAGCGTTGGCCTGTACTACGAGCAGTACTTC. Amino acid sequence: CSVGLYYEQYF.

The CDR3 bases are TGTGCCAGCAGCGTCACACAGGGTTCTGGCTACACCTTC. Its protein is CASSVTQGSGYTF. The chain employs TRBV9 and TRBJ1-2, with TRBD1 as a possible D gene (6 bases). CDR3 length: 13 amino acids. Trimming took 2 bases from V and 7 from J, leaving 12 bases between them. Per germline, CDR1 SGDLS and CDR2 YYNGEE.

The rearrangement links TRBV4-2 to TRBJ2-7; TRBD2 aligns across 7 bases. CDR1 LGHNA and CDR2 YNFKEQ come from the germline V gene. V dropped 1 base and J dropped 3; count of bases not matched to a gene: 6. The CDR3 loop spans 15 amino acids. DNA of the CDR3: TGTGCCAGCAGCCAAGGACCTAGCGGAATCTACGAGCAGTACTTC. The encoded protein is CASSQGPSGIYEQYF.

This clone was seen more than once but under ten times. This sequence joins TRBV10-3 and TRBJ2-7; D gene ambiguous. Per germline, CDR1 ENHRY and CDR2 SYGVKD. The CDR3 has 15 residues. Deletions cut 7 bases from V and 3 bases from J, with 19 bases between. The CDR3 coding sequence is TGTGCCATCATGATCGAGCATGGGGTGGACTACGAGCAGTACTTC. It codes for CAIMIEHGVDYEQYF.

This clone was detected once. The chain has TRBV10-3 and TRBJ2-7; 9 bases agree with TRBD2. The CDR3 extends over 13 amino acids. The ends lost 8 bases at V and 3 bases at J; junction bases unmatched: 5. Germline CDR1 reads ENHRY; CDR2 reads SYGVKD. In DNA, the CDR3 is TGTGCCATCTCCCCTAGCGGGATCTACGAGCAGTACTTC. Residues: CAISPSGIYEQYF.

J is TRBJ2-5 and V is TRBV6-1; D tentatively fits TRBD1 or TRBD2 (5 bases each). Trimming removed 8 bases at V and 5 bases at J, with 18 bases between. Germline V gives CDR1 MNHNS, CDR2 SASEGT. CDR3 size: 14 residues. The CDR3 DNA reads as TGTGCCAGCTCCATCGGGGCTTCTGGGGAGACCCAGTACTTC. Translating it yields CASSIGASGETQYF.

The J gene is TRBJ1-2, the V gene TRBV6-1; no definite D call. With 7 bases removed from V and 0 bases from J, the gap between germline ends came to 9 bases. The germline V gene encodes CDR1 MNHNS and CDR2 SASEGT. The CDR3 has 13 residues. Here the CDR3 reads CASNPRTNYGYTF. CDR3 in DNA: TGTGCCAGCAACCCCCGGACTAACTATGGCTACACCTTC.

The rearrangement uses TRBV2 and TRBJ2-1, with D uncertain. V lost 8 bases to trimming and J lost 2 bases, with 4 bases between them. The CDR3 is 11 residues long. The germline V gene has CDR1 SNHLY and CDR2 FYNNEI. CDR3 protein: CASGTYNEQFF. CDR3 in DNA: TGTGCCAGCGGAACCTACAATGAGCAGTTCTTC.

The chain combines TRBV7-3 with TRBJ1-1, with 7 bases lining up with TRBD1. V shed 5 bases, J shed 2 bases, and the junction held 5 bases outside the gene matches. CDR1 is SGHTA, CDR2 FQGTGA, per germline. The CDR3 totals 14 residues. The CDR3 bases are TGTGCCAGCAGCCTCGAGGGGGCTAACACTGAAGCTTTCTTT. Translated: CASSLEGANTEAFF.

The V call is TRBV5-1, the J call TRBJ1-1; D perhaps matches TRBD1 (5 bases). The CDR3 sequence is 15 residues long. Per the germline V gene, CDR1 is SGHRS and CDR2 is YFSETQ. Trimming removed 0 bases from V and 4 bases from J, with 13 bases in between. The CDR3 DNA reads TGCGCCAGCAGCTTGGGGCAGGGAAGTCGCACTGAAGCTTTCTTT. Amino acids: CASSLGQGSRTEAFF.

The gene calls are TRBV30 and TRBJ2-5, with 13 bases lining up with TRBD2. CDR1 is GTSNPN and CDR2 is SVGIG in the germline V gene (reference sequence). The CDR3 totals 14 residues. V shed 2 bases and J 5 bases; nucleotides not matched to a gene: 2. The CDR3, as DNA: TGTGCCTGGAGTCTACTAGCGGGAGGGGAGACCCAGTACTTC. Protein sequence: CAWSLLAGGETQYF.

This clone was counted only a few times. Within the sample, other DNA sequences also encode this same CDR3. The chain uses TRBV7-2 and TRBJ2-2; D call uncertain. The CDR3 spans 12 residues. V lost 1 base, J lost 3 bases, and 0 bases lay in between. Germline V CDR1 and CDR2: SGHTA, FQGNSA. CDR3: CASSLDTGELFF. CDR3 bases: TGTGCCAGCAGCTTAGACACCGGGGAGCTGTTTTTT.

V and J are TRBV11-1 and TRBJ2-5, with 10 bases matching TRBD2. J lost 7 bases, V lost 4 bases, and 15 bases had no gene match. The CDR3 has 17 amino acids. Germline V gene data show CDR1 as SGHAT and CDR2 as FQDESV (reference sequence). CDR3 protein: CASSSDRTSGPRGTQYF. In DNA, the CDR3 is TGTGCCAGCAGCTCAGATCGGACTAGCGGTCCCCGGGGGACCCAGTACTTC. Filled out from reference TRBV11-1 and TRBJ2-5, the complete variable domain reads EAEVAQSPRYKITEKSQAVAFWCDPISGHATLYWYRQILGQGPELLVQFQDESVVDDSQLPKDRFSAERLKGVDSTLKIQPAELGDSAMYLCASSSDRTSGPRGTQYFGPGTRLLVL.

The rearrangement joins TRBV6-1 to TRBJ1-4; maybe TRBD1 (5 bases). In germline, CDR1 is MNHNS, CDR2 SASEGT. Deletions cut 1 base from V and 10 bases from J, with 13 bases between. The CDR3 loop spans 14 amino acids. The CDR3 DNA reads TGTGCCAGCAGTGAAGGGCAGGAGGGACGAAAACTGTTTTTT. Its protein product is CASSEGQEGRKLFF.

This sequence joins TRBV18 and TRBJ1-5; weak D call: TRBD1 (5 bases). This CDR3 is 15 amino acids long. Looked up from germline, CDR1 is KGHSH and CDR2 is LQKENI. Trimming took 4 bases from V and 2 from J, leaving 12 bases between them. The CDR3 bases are TGTGCCAGCTCACGTAATCAGGGAGGCAATCAGCCCCAGCATTTT. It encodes CASSRNQGGNQPQHF.

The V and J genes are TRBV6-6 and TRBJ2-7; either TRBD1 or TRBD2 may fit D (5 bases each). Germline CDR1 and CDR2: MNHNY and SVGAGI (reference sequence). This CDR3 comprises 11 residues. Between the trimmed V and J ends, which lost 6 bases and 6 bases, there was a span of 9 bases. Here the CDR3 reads CASRGEIEQYF. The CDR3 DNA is TGTGCCAGCAGGGGGGAGATCGAGCAGTACTTC.

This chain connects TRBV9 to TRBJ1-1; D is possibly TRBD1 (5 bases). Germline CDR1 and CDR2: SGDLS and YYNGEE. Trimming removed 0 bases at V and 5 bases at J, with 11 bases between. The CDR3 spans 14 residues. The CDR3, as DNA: TGTGCCAGCAGCGTAGGTCCGGCAGGGACTGAAGCTTTCTTT. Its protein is CASSVGPAGTEAFF. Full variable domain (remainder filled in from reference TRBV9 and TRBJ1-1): DSGVTQTPKHLITATGQRVTLRCSPRSGDLSVYWYQQSLDQGLQFLIQYYNGEERAKGNILERFSAQQFPDLHSELNLSSLELGDSALYFCASSVGPAGTEAFFGQGTRLTVV.

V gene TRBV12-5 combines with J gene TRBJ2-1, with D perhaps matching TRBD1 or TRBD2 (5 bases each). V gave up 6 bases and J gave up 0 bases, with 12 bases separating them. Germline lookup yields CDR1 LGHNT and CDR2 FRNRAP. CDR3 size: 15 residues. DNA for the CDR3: TGTGCTAGTGGACCCGGGACCAACTCCTACAATGAGCAGTTCTTC. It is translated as CASGPGTNSYNEQFF.

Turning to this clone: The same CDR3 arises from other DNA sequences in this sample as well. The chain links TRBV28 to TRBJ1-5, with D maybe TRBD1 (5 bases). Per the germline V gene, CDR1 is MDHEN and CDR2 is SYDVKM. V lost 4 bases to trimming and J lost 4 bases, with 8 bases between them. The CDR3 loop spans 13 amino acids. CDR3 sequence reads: CASSSGGNQPQHF. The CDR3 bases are TGTGCCAGCAGTTCCGGGGGTAATCAGCCCCAGCATTTT.

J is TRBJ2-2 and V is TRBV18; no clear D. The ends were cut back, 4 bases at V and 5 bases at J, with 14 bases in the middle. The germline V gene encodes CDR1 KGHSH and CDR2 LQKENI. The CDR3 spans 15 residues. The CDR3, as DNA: TGTGCCAGCTCACGGGATCCGGTAACTACCGGGGAGCTGTTTTTT. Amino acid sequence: CASSRDPVTTGELFF.

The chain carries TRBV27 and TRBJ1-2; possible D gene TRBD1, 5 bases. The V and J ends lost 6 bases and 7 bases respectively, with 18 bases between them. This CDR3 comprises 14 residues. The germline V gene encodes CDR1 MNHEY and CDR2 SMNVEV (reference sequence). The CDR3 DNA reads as TGTGCCAGCAGCGAATCCGGGACTCGGTTTGGCTACACCTTC. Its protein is CASSESGTRFGYTF.

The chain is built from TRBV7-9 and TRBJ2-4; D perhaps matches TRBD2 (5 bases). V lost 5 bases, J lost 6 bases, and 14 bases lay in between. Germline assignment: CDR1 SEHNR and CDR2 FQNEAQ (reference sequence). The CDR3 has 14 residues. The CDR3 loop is CASSLPESGNIQYF. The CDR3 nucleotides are TGTGCCAGCAGCCTCCCCGAGAGCGGAAACATTCAGTACTTC.

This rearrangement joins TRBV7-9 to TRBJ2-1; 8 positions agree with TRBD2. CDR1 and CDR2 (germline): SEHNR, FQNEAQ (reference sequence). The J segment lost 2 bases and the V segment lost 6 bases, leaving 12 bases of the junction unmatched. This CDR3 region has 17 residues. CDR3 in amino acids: CASRKPIAGRAYNEQFF. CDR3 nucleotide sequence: TGTGCCAGCAGAAAACCGATAGCGGGACGCGCCTACAATGAGCAGTTCTTC.